The entry that follows covers one T cell receptor (beta chain) sequence. The antigen is not known. The CDR3 consists of 16 residues. The germline V gene encodes CDR1 MGHRA and CDR2 YSYEKL. These data come from a study of human CD8 memory T cell subsets. Study-level points and caveats: Beta chains alone were the T cell receptor chains sequenced in the study. Although both stem-like subsets shared clonotypes with effector memory cells, the stem-like memory and precursor exhausted T cell repertoires overlapped only minimally with each other.

Libraries for TCR beta were constructed using UMI-labeled 5' RACE. Using the 5' RACE reads, TCRdb records one entry per CDR3 protein without DNA. The listing contains roughly 5,000 distinct CDR3 sequences. The RNA's source was duplicate vials of more than 130,000 sorted CD8+ T cells per subset. Material for sequencing was CD8+ effector memory T cells (TEM) sorted from PBMCs. As for subset: effector memory CD8 T cells, CCR7- CD45RO+ CD95+. The chain employs TRBV4-1 and TRBJ1-2. The TCR comes from a human donor in good health. CDR3 loop: CASSQVVATANYGYTF.